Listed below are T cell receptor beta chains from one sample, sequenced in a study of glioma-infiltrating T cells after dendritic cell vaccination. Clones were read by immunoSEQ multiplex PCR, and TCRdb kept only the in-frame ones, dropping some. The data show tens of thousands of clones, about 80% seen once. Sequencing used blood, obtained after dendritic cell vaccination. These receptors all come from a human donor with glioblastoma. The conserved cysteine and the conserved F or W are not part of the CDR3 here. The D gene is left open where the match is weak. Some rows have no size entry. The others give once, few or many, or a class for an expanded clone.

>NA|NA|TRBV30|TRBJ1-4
AWAGVTNEKLF
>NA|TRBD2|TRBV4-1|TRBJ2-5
ASSRRLAGGPKETQY
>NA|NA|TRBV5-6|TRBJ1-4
ASSLGASNEKLF
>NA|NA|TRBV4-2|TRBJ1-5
ASSQESASNQPQH
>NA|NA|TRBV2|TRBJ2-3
ASKSGPRNTDTQY
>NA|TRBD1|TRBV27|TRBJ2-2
ASSLLGDRGSTGELF
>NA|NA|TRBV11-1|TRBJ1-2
ASSPFSAQPNYGYT
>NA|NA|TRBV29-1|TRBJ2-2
SWTANTGELF
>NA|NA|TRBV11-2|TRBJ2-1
ASSDSYNEQF
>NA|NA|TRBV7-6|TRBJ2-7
ASSPSGRTYEQY
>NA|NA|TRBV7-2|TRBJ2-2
ASTLQTGNTGELF
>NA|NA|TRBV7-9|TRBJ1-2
ASSWYLGGGYT
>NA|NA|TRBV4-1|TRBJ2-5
ASSHVQETQY
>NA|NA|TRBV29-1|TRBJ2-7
SARGGISYEQY
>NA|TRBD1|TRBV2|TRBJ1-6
ASAGQSNSPLH
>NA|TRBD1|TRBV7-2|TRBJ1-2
ASSTRTGRGLRDGYT
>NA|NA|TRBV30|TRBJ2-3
AWTVDSNTQY
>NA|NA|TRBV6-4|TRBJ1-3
ASSDRAEPGDTIY
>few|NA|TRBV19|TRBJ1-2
ASSPAQGWFGYT
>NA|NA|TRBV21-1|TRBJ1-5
ASSTQTPRTGADSNQPQH
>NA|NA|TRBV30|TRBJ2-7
AWEGDSYEQY
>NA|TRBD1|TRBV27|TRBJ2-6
ASSWTGTGFPGANVLT
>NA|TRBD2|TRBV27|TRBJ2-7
ASSQTSVDPGYEQY
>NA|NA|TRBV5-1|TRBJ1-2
ASSLPGGGRGGYT
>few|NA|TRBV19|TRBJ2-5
ASSRVSEETQY
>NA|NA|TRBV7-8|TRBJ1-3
ASRLNSVGNTIY
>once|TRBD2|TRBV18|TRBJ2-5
ASSPRLAGGETQY
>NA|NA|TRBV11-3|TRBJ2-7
ASSQKPKSYEQY
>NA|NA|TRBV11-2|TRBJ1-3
ASSFLGGTGNTIY
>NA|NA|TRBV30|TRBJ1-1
AWTGGLRVNTEAF
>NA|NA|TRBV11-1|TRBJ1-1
ASSLAGVDTEAF
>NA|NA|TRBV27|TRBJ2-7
ASSLRGGTYEQY
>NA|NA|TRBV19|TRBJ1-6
ASSVADNSYNSPLH
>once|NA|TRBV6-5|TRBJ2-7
ASSYSSVFGNEQY
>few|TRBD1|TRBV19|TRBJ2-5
ASSPGTGWGETQY
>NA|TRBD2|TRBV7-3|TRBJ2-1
ASSEYPSGGAGNEQF
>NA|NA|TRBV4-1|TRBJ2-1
ASSQPRVDEQF
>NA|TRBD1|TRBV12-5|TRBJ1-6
ASGLGTGGGSPLH
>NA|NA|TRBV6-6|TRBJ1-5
ASSFPVSSNQPQH
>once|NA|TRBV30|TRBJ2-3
AWGNEGAGDTQY
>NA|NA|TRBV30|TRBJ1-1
ARSIWGGMNTEAF
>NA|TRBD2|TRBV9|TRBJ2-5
ASSPPGTTQETQY
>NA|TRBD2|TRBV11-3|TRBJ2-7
ASSLATRGGKEEQY
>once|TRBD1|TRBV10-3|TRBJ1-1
AISELRTGLNTEAF
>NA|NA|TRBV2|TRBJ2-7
ASSEGSGQPYEQY
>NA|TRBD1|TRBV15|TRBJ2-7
ATSPEGGQSSYEQY